The 22 T cell receptor beta chains in this list originate from one sample, sequenced in a study of CD8 T cells in Susac syndrome. Random-hexamer reverse transcription was applied to 0.5 to 1 ug RNA. One entry per CDR3 protein, called by TCRdb with MiXCR from the immunoSEQ multiplex PCR reads. The table includes some 96,000 distinct CDR3 sequences, roughly 94% detected once. The specimen was CD4+ T cells from PBMCs. These receptors all come from a human donor with Susac syndrome.

The chain carries TRBV6-4 and TRBJ1-2, with 7 bases lining up with TRBD1. The germline gives CDR1 MRHNA, CDR2 SNTAGT. The CDR3 spans 14 residues. V was pared by 4 bases and J by 3 bases, with 5 bases of the junction left unmatched. CDR3 loop: CASSATGRDYGYTF. CDR3 in DNA: TGTGCCAGCAGTGCGACAGGGAGGGACTATGGCTACACCTTC.

The chain couples TRBV27 to TRBJ2-6; D ambiguous. Germline CDR1 MNHEY, CDR2 SMNVEV (reference sequence). This CDR3 comprises 14 residues. V lost 8 bases, J lost 0 bases, and 8 bases lay in between. CDR3 sequence (DNA): TGTGCCAGCGGTCCCTACTCTGGGGCCAACGTCCTGACTTTC. It yields the protein CASGPYSGANVLTF.

The chain has TRBV5-4 and TRBJ1-1; D unclear. The V end lost 0 bases, the J end lost 0 bases, and 3 bases lay between the germline ends. This CDR3 comprises 13 residues. Germline lookup yields CDR1 SGHNT and CDR2 YYREEE (reference sequence). CDR3 in amino acids: CASSLDVNTEAFF. As DNA, the CDR3 is TGTGCCAGCAGCTTGGATGTGAACACTGAAGCTTTCTTT. The variable domain in full, with the rest retrieved from reference TRBV5-4 and TRBJ1-1, is ETGVTQSPTHLIKTRGQQVTLRCSSQSGHNTVSWYQQALGQGPQFIFQYYREEENGRGNFPPRFSGLQFPNYSSELNVNALELDDSALYLCASSLDVNTEAFFGQGTRLTVV.

The genes are TRBV23-1 and TRBJ1-1; D remains unclear. TRBV23-1 counts as an open reading frame of uncertain function. This CDR3 is built from 15 residues. The CDR3 DNA reads TGCGCACCCACCGGGGATGAGATACGGGACACTGAAGCTTTCTTT. Translation: CAPTGDEIRDTEAFF.

This clonotype was observed a single time. This chain connects TRBV28 to TRBJ2-1; TRBD2 matches 7 bases. CDR1 and CDR2 (germline): MDHEN, SYDVKM. There are 16 residues in the CDR3. The junction had 13 bases not matched to a gene; V was cut back by 7 bases and J by 4 bases. The CDR3 DNA reads as TGTGCCAGCACCCCCGGTGGGGGGGGAAGATACAATGAGCAGTTCTTC. This codes for CASTPGGGGRYNEQFF.

V usage is TRBV20-1 and J usage is TRBJ1-6; no reliable D call. Per germline, CDR1 DFQATT and CDR2 SNEGSKA (reference sequence). The CDR3 covers 15 residues. The V end was cut by 5 bases, the J end by 0 bases, with 11 bases between. CDR3 amino acids: CSASFTSSYNSPLHF. In DNA form, the CDR3 reads TGCAGTGCTTCGTTTACTAGCTCCTATAATTCACCCCTCCACTTT.

This sequence joins TRBV6-5 and TRBJ1-3; D not certain. The CDR3 contains 13 residues. CDR1 MNHEY and CDR2 SVGAGI come from the germline V gene. V was clipped by 6 bases and J by 0 bases, with 6 bases between them. DNA of the CDR3: TGTGCCAGCAGCCGATACTCTGGAAACACCATATATTTT. This sequence encodes CASSRYSGNTIYF.

CDR3 in amino acids: CASSLGQGEETQYF. CDR3 DNA: TGTGCCAGCAGCTTAGGACAGGGGGAGGAGACCCAGTACTTC. This rearrangement joins TRBV7-9 to TRBJ2-5; TRBD1 matches 9 bases. CDR1 is SEHNR and CDR2 is FQNEAQ in the germline V gene (reference sequence). There are 14 residues in the CDR3. V lost 1 base and J lost 5; bases outside the gene matches: 2.

The V call is TRBV7-6, the J call TRBJ2-2, with 9 nucleotides matching TRBD2. The CDR3 spans 16 residues. Germline V gives CDR1 SGHVS, CDR2 FNYEAQ. The ends lost 2 bases at V and 6 bases at J; junction bases unmatched: 7. The CDR3 loop reads CASSLYAGGPSGELFF. The CDR3 DNA reads TGTGCCAGCAGCTTATACGCGGGGGGGCCTTCCGGGGAGCTGTTTTTT.

This rearrangement joins TRBV6-6 to TRBJ2-7, with D possibly being TRBD2 (6 bases). Germline V lookup: CDR1 MNHNY, CDR2 SVGAGI (reference sequence). Trimming removed 7 bases from V and 1 base from J, with 11 bases in between. The CDR3 extends over 13 amino acids. The CDR3 bases are TGTGCCAGCATATCCGGGAGATCCTACGAGCAGTACTTC. This encodes CASISGRSYEQYF.

The V and J genes are TRBV5-4 and TRBJ2-7; tentatively, D is TRBD1 (6 bases). The ends were cut back, 0 bases at V and 5 bases at J, with 9 bases in the middle. The CDR3 has 13 residues. Germline V gene lookup returns CDR1 SGHNT and CDR2 YYREEE (reference sequence). The CDR3 DNA reads TGTGCCAGCAGCTTGGACAGGGCCGACGAGCAGTACTTC. Amino acids: CASSLDRADEQYF.

The chain recombines TRBV4-1 with TRBJ1-5, with a possible D match to TRBD1 (5 bases). This CDR3 is 16 amino acids long. The germline V gene has CDR1 MGHRA and CDR2 YSYEKL. Trimming took off 1 base at V and 7 bases at J, with 17 bases between the two ends. The CDR3 region has the DNA TGCGCCAGCAGCCAAGTAGGAGGGGACGAGAGACAGCCCCAGCATTTT. It encodes CASSQVGGDERQPQHF.

The V gene is TRBV28, the J gene TRBJ2-5, with 12 bases that match TRBD2. Germline V gene lookup returns CDR1 MDHEN and CDR2 SYDVKM. There are 20 residues in the CDR3. Germline trimming cut 2 bases from V and 0 bases from J; bases unmatched to any gene: 13. CDR3 sequence (DNA): TGTGCCAGCAGTTTAAGGGGGGCCGGACTAGCGGGGCTGTACCAAGAGACCCAGTACTTC. It is translated as CASSLRGAGLAGLYQETQYF.

This chain links TRBV9 with TRBJ1-2, with D uncertain. V shed 4 bases and J shed 7 bases, with 14 bases lying between them. The germline V gene has CDR1 SGDLS and CDR2 YYNGEE. The CDR3 is made up of 13 amino acids. CDR3 residues: CASSRTGGSGYTF. CDR3 coding DNA: TGTGCCAGCAGCAGGACGGGCGGATCTGGCTACACCTTC.

V and J are TRBV12-3 or TRBV12-4 and TRBJ2-5, with a tentative D call TRBD2 (6 bases). V lost 1 base to trimming and J lost 4 bases, with 16 bases between them. The CDR3 is 16 amino acids. The CDR3 spells CASSLGGDGKLETQYF. The CDR3 DNA reads TGTGCCAGCAGTTTAGGGGGGGACGGAAAATTAGAGACCCAGTACTTC.

This sequence joins TRBV15 and TRBJ2-3; 8 bases line up with TRBD1. The CDR3 length is 14 residues. CDR1 is LNHNV and CDR2 is YYDKDF in the germline V gene (reference sequence). V lost 5 bases and J lost 2; bases outside the gene matches: 3. The CDR3 bases are TGTGCCACCAGCGGGGGACAGGACACAGATACGCAGTATTTT. This translates into CATSGGQDTDTQYF.

The chain has TRBV2 and TRBJ2-5; D unclear. In germline, CDR1 is SNHLY, CDR2 FYNNEI. The V end lost 2 bases, the J end lost 5 bases, and 6 bases lay between the germline ends. The CDR3 has 12 amino acids. CDR3 sequence: CASSEHEETQYF. DNA for the CDR3: TGTGCCAGCAGTGAACACGAGGAGACCCAGTACTTC.

The chain recombines TRBV30 with TRBJ2-7; TRBD2 matches 10 bases. The V segment lost 4 bases and the J segment 0 bases; nucleotides outside the gene matches: 6. CDR1 and CDR2 from the germline V gene are GTSNPN and SVGIG (reference sequence). The CDR3 sequence is 15 residues long. This chain's CDR3 is CAWTSGGLSSYEQYF. For the CDR3, the DNA is TGTGCCTGGACTAGCGGGGGCCTTAGCTCCTACGAGCAGTACTTC.

The V call is TRBV11-2, the J call TRBJ2-5, with 9 bases fitting TRBD2. Trimming removed 1 base from V and 4 bases from J; junction bases left unmatched: 4. The CDR3 has 15 residues. Germline V gene lookup returns CDR1 SGHAT and CDR2 FQNNGV. CDR3 nucleotide sequence: TGTGCCAGCAGCTTAGTCGCTAGCGGGGCAGAGACCCAGTACTTC. It specifies CASSLVASGAETQYF. The full variable domain, its missing parts supplied by reference TRBV11-2 and TRBJ2-5, is EAGVAQSPRYKIIEKRQSVAFWCNPISGHATLYWYQQILGQGPKLLIQFQNNGVVDDSQLPKDRFSAERLKGVDSTLKIQPAKLEDSAVYLCASSLVASGAETQYFGPGTRLLVL.

The chain carries TRBV27 and TRBJ2-1, with no clear D. Germline-derived CDR1 and CDR2 are MNHEY and SMNVEV (reference sequence). The germline V and J ends were trimmed by 5 bases and 7 bases, with 15 bases remaining between them. The CDR3 is 14 residues long. The CDR3 protein is CASSRTQASNEQFF. The CDR3 DNA sequence: TGTGCCAGCAGTCGGACCCAAGCTTCGAATGAGCAGTTCTTC.

This chain joins TRBV1 and TRBJ1-5. TRBV1 is assigned pseudogene status. The CDR3 covers 15 residues. CDR3 residues: CTSSQDERGGQPQHF. In nucleotides, the CDR3 is TGCACCAGCAGCCAAGATGAGAGGGGAGGTCAGCCCCAGCATTTT.

This clonotype was seen a few times. V and J are TRBV7-9 and TRBJ2-5; D unresolved. The V and J ends lost 1 base and 5 bases respectively, with 11 bases between them. The germline gives CDR1 SEHNR, CDR2 FQNEAQ (reference sequence). The CDR3 runs 14 residues. CDR3 residues: CASSLGQAGETQYF. The CDR3 DNA reads TGTGCCAGCAGCTTAGGGCAGGCCGGGGAGACCCAGTACTTC.